This TCR beta chain was observed in a study of regulatory T cells in long-lasting Graves disease. V lost 5 bases and J lost 5, with 18 bases in between. Looked up from germline, CDR1 is SQVTM and CDR2 is ANQGSEA. This CDR3 region has 14 residues. Study-level findings and limits: New patients shared fewer public clonotypes (roughly 910) than persistent patients did (around 3,000).

Time point here: newly diagnosed GD, antithyroid drugs for less than 3 months. PBMC RNA served as the TCR library source. Concerning this clonotype: The antigen is undetermined.

Building the TCR beta libraries relied on iRepertoire HTBI primers, and CDR3 regions underwent Arm-PCR. One entry per CDR3 protein results from TCRdb running MiXCR on the multiplex PCR reads. The sample gives 580,000 or so distinct CDR3 sequences, about 16% of which show up once; 12% is in the top ten. These data were also filed under a second study, of T cells in Graves' hyperthyroidism and ophthalmopathy.

The chain combines TRBV29-1 with TRBJ1-2; possible D gene TRBD1, 6 bases. The sample was peripheral blood mononuclear cells (PBMCs), taken at new diagnosis, from a patient treated with antithyroid drugs. The receptor was derived from a man aged 18 to 35 with Graves disease. DNA for the CDR3: TGCAGCGTTCTGACAGGATCCATTAAGTATGGCTACACCTTC. This translates into CSVLTGSIKYGYTF.